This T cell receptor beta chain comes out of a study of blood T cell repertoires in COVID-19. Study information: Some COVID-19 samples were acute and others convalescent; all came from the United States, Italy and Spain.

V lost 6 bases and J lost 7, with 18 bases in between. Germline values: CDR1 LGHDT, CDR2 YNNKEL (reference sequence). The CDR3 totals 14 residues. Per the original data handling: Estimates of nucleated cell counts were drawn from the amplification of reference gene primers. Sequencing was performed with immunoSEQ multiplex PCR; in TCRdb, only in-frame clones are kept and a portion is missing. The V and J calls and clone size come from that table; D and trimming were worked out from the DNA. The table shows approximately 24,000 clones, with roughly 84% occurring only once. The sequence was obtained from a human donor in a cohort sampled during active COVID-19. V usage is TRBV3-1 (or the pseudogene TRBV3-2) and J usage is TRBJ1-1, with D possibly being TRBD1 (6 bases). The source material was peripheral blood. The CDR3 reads CASRDITGLGEAFF. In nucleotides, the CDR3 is TGTGCCAGCAGGGATATAACAGGGCTAGGTGAAGCTTTCTTT.